These 32 T cell receptor beta chains were all obtained from the same sample, sequenced in a study of graft-versus-host responses after intestinal transplantation. Some clones are missing from TCRdb's copy, which holds only in-frame ones; the method was immunoSEQ multiplex PCR. The table lists 4,000 to 4,500 clones, 20% to 25% of them singletons. The sequenced sample was alloreactive CD4+ T cells from a mixed lymphocyte reaction culture, obtained before transplantation. Regarding subset: CFSE-low proliferating T cells sorted from approximately six-day pre-transplant mixed lymphocyte reaction (GvH or HvG direction). The receptors stem from a human patient who was an organ donor for intestinal transplantation.

The chain carries TRBV28 and TRBJ1-5; 9 positions match TRBD1. CDR3 length: 17 amino acids. After removal of 5 bases from V and 4 bases from J, the junction contained 12 bases not matched to a gene. Per the germline V gene, CDR1 is MDHEN and CDR2 is SYDVKM. CDR3 in DNA: TGTGCCAGCAGTCCCTCGGGGGGACAGGGTGTGAATCAGCCCCAGCATTTT. This sequence encodes CASSPSGGQGVNQPQHF.

This clone was seen a handful of times. The rearrangement links TRBV7-2 to TRBJ1-3, with 7 bases matching TRBD1. The germline V gene encodes CDR1 SGHTA and CDR2 FQGNSA. V shed 5 bases, J shed 2 bases, and the junction held 6 bases outside the gene matches. The CDR3 totals 15 residues. CDR3 amino acids: CASSIQGITGNTIYF. The CDR3, as DNA: TGTGCCAGCAGCATACAGGGGATTACTGGAAACACCATATATTTT.

The chain carries TRBV25-1 and TRBJ2-3; 12 bases are a match to TRBD2. The CDR3 totals 18 residues. Trimming took 4 bases from V and 5 from J; bases not matched to a gene: 13. Germline assignment: CDR1 MGHDK and CDR2 SYGVNS. CDR3 sequence (DNA): TGTGCCAGCAGTGGACCCTCGACTAGCGGGGGCGAGTTAGATACGCAGTATTTT. This encodes CASSGPSTSGGELDTQYF.

The sample holds a few counts of this clone. J is TRBJ1-6 and V is TRBV6-5; D is unclear. The length of the CDR3 is 12 residues. Trimming left V 5 bases short and J 9 bases short, with 8 bases between. Germline assignment: CDR1 MNHEY and CDR2 SVGAGI. The CDR3 bases are TGTGCCAGCAGTGAAGCACCTTCACCCCTCCACTTT. This translates into CASSEAPSPLHF.

By frequency in the sample, this clone is medium-sized (0.01 to 0.1%). V is TRBV28 and J is TRBJ1-2; TRBD1 matches at 8 bases. The CDR3 consists of 16 residues. V dropped 3 bases and J dropped 4; count of bases not matched to a gene: 10. In germline, CDR1 is MDHEN, CDR2 SYDVKM. In nucleotides, the CDR3 is TGTGCCAGCAGTTTCCCCACTGGACAGGGACCCTATGGCTACACCTTC. Its translation: CASSFPTGQGPYGYTF.

The J gene is TRBJ2-3, the V gene TRBV5-4; 8 nucleotides agree with TRBD2. In germline, CDR1 is SGHNT, CDR2 YYREEE (reference sequence). The CDR3 has 18 residues. V lost 3 bases and J lost 0; bases outside the gene matches: 12. The CDR3 protein is CASSSGPPGLGSTDTQYF. CDR3 nucleotides: TGTGCCAGCAGCTCAGGCCCCCCGGGACTAGGAAGCACAGATACGCAGTATTTT. Full variable domain (outside the CDR3, taken from reference TRBV5-4 and TRBJ2-3): ETGVTQSPTHLIKTRGQQVTLRCSSQSGHNTVSWYQQALGQGPQFIFQYYREEENGRGNFPPRFSGLQFPNYSSELNVNALELDDSALYLCASSSGPPGLGSTDTQYFGPGTRLTVL.

This sequence joins TRBV28 and TRBJ1-2; D unclear. The germline V gene encodes CDR1 MDHEN and CDR2 SYDVKM. There are 14 residues in the CDR3. The germline V and J ends were trimmed by 5 bases and 6 bases, with 16 bases remaining between them. CDR3: CASSPSYRVDGYTF. DNA of the CDR3: TGTGCCAGCAGTCCATCCTACAGAGTCGATGGCTACACCTTC.

The V gene is TRBV6-6, the J gene TRBJ2-1; 10 nucleotides line up with TRBD1. The V gene end was trimmed by 7 bases and the J gene end by 5 bases; junction bases not matched to a gene: 8. Germline loops: CDR1 MNHNY, CDR2 SVGAGI (reference sequence). This CDR3 has 15 amino acids. CDR3 nucleotide sequence: TGTGCCAGCACCATCCGACAGGGGGCCGACAATGAGCAGTTCTTC. Its translation is CASTIRQGADNEQFF.

In this sample, this clone is medium-sized. The rearrangement joins TRBV5-4 to TRBJ2-5; D is perhaps TRBD2 (5 bases). Germline lookup yields CDR1 SGHNT and CDR2 YYREEE (reference sequence). This CDR3 is built from 14 residues. Trimming took 0 bases from V and 5 from J, leaving 11 bases between them. The CDR3 is CASSLVASSETQYF. In nucleotides, the CDR3 is TGTGCCAGCAGCTTGGTTGCTAGCAGCGAGACCCAGTACTTC. The full variable domain, in which reference TRBV5-4 and TRBJ2-5 provide the parts outside the CDR3, is ETGVTQSPTHLIKTRGQQVTLRCSSQSGHNTVSWYQQALGQGPQFIFQYYREEENGRGNFPPRFSGLQFPNYSSELNVNALELDDSALYLCASSLVASSETQYFGPGTRLLVL.

The V gene is TRBV9, the J gene TRBJ2-1, with D possibly being TRBD1 (6 bases). V was cut by 4 bases and J by 7 bases, with 15 bases left in between. This CDR3 is built from 14 residues. From germline, CDR1 is SGDLS and CDR2 YYNGEE. The CDR3 loop reads CASSPRQVGNEQFF. In DNA form, the CDR3 reads TGTGCCAGCAGCCCACGACAGGTGGGGAATGAGCAGTTCTTC.

This clone is termed medium-sized (0.01 to 0.1%). The chain carries TRBV7-4 and TRBJ1-1; D gene unclear. Per the germline V gene, CDR1 is SGHVT and CDR2 is SQSDAQ. This CDR3 contains 14 residues. Trimming cost V 2 bases and J 7 bases, with 14 bases left between them. CDR3 in amino acids: CASSLTSHSGEAFF. In nucleotides, the CDR3 is TGTGCCAGCAGCTTAACTTCCCACTCCGGTGAAGCTTTCTTT.

The chain couples TRBV2 to TRBJ1-6; 7 nucleotides match TRBD1. The CDR3 is 15 residues long. V lost 1 base, J lost 10 bases, and 7 bases stayed unmatched. Germline CDR1 reads SNHLY; CDR2 reads FYNNEI. CDR3 DNA: TGTGCCAGCAGTGAAGAGGGGGCGTTCTTATCACCCCTCCACTTT. It encodes CASSEEGAFLSPLHF.

The rearrangement uses TRBV5-1 and TRBJ2-1; TRBD2 aligns across 13 bases. This CDR3 spans 17 amino acids. V shed 0 bases and J 2 bases; nucleotides not matched to a gene: 2. Germline V gene sequence: CDR1 SGHRS, CDR2 YFSETQ. The CDR3 sequence is CASSLGLAGGPYNEQFF. Here the CDR3 DNA reads TGCGCCAGCAGCTTGGGACTAGCGGGGGGACCCTACAATGAGCAGTTCTTC. The full variable domain, rest sourced from reference TRBV5-1 and TRBJ2-1, is KAGVTQTPRYLIKTRGQQVTLSCSPISGHRSVSWYQQTPGQGLQFLFEYFSETQRNKGNFPGRFSGRQFSNSRSEMNVSTLELGDSALYLCASSLGLAGGPYNEQFFGPGTRLTVL.

By frequency in the sample, this clone is medium-sized. The rearrangement uses TRBV19 and TRBJ1-5; a possible D gene is TRBD1 (6 bases). Germline V CDR1 and CDR2: LNHDA, SQIVND (reference sequence). Trimming took 3 bases from V and 2 from J, leaving 11 bases between them. The CDR3 length is 15 residues. The CDR3 DNA sequence: TGTGCCAGTAGTATGAGCAGGGGTGGCAATCAGCCCCAGCATTTT. This encodes CASSMSRGGNQPQHF.

The CDR3 DNA reads TGTGCCAGCAGGGGGGAGGACAGGGGGCCCTCTCTCTATGGCTACACCTTC. Its protein product is CASRGEDRGPSLYGYTF. This rearrangement joins TRBV28 to TRBJ1-2, with 11 bases aligning to TRBD1. Germline loops: CDR1 MDHEN, CDR2 SYDVKM. The CDR3 has 17 residues. The ends lost 6 bases at V and 4 bases at J; junction bases unmatched: 13.

This clone is labeled as medium-sized. The chain has TRBV15 and TRBJ1-3; D is unresolved. This CDR3 comprises 15 residues. Germline V CDR1 and CDR2: LNHNV, YYDKDF (reference sequence). Trimming shortened V by 5 bases and J by 2 bases, and 13 bases separated the two germline ends. In DNA, the CDR3 is TGTGCCACCAGCGAAAGAGGGCTACCTGGAAACACCATATATTTT. As protein: CATSERGLPGNTIYF.

In this sample, this clone turned up a few times. V is TRBV13 and J is TRBJ2-3; D gene ambiguous. This CDR3 is 13 amino acids long. V was trimmed by 3 bases and J by 6 bases, leaving 10 bases between them. CDR1 is PRHDT and CDR2 is FYEKMQ in the germline V gene (reference sequence). The CDR3 spells CASSFLGFDTQYF. In nucleotides, the CDR3 is TGTGCCAGCAGCTTCCTCGGTTTTGATACGCAGTATTTT.

This clone is medium-sized by share. The J gene is TRBJ1-5, the V gene TRBV6-6; 7 bases map to TRBD1. The V segment lost 2 bases and the J segment 0 bases; nucleotides outside the gene matches: 4. Germline V gene data show CDR1 as MNHNY and CDR2 as SVGAGI (reference sequence). The CDR3 is 16 amino acids. The CDR3 DNA follows: TGTGCCAGCAGTTACCCGGGACAGACTAGCAATCAGCCCCAGCATTTT. Translated, it gives CASSYPGQTSNQPQHF.

This sequence joins TRBV6-5 and TRBJ2-3, with no clear D. Germline CDR1 reads MNHEY; CDR2 reads SVGAGI. With 4 bases removed from V and 2 bases from J, the gap between germline ends came to 10 bases. The CDR3 loop spans 14 amino acids. The CDR3: CASSSNSPTDTQYF. CDR3 DNA: TGTGCCAGCAGTTCTAACAGTCCCACAGATACGCAGTATTTT.

This chain connects TRBV6-6 to TRBJ2-3; 9 bases agree with TRBD2. V dropped 6 bases and J dropped 2; count of bases not matched to a gene: 9. The CDR3 is 16 amino acids. CDR1 is MNHNY and CDR2 is SVGAGI in the germline V gene (reference sequence). The CDR3 DNA reads as TGTGCCAGCAGCATGAGGCGGGGGGGGAACACAGATACGCAGTATTTT. Its protein product is CASSMRRGGNTDTQYF.

By share of the sample, this clone is medium-sized. CDR3 bases: TGTGCCATCAACCCTCACGGAGGGAACTACAATGAGCAGTTCTTC. As protein: CAINPHGGNYNEQFF. The J gene is TRBJ2-1, the V gene TRBV10-3, with a possible D match to TRBD2 (6 bases). Trimming took 7 bases from V and 3 from J, leaving 16 bases between them. This CDR3 comprises 15 residues. The germline V gene has CDR1 ENHRY and CDR2 SYGVKD.

This clone appeared a few times. The chain carries TRBV10-3 and TRBJ1-5; D gene uncertain. CDR1 is ENHRY, CDR2 SYGVKD, per germline. The CDR3 length is 14 residues. The V end was cut by 8 bases, the J end by 2 bases, with 13 bases between. The CDR3 sequence: CAIGVSKGNQPQHF. The DNA of the CDR3 is TGTGCCATCGGAGTCAGTAAAGGCAATCAGCCCCAGCATTTT.

This clone is categorized as medium-sized. The junction departs from the called germline gene at one end, perhaps through a read error. The gene calls are TRBV7-7 and TRBJ2-3; D remains ambiguous. CDR3 length: 13 residues. Germline CDR1 reads SSHAT; CDR2 reads FNYEAQ (reference sequence). The CDR3: CASSFLPTDTQYF. CDR3 DNA: TGTGCTAGCAGCTTCCTACCCACAGATACGCAGTATTTT.

This clone is medium-sized within its sample. This chain links TRBV28 with TRBJ2-1; 7 bases map to TRBD1. Germline-derived CDR1 and CDR2 are MDHEN and SYDVKM. The trim removed 4 bases at V and 8 bases at J, leaving 14 bases unmatched. The CDR3 consists of 16 residues. The CDR3 protein is CASSSPRGPPRDEQFF. The CDR3 region has the DNA TGTGCCAGCAGTTCCCCAAGGGGGCCACCTAGAGATGAGCAGTTCTTC.

The chain employs TRBV27 and TRBJ1-2; the D gene is possibly TRBD1 (5 bases). Trimming shortened V by 5 bases and J by 3 bases, and 10 bases separated the two germline ends. The length of the CDR3 is 13 residues. The V gene's germline CDR1 is MNHEY and CDR2 SMNVEV (reference sequence). This CDR3 is CASSPRQYYGYTF. CDR3 nucleotides: TGTGCCAGCAGTCCCCGACAGTACTATGGCTACACCTTC.

This chain links TRBV7-3 with TRBJ2-1; D possibly corresponds to TRBD2 (5 bases). The CDR3 covers 15 residues. From germline, CDR1 is SGHTA and CDR2 FQGTGA. Deletions cut 4 bases from V and 2 bases from J, with 12 bases between. CDR3 nucleotides: TGTGCCAGCAGCTCAACTCCGGGAACCTACAATGAGCAGTTCTTC. As protein: CASSSTPGTYNEQFF.

This clone appeared a few times. The CDR3 DNA sequence: TGTGCCAGCAGCTCGTTACAGGGGTTCTCTGGAAACACCATATATTTT. Its protein product is CASSSLQGFSGNTIYF. V and J are TRBV5-8 and TRBJ1-3; 7 bases are a match to TRBD1. Germline trimming cut 3 bases from V and 0 bases from J; bases unmatched to any gene: 6. The germline V gene encodes CDR1 SGHTS and CDR2 YDEGEE. The CDR3 consists of 16 residues.

The chain uses TRBV10-3 and TRBJ1-2; 8 bases agree with TRBD1. The CDR3 runs 15 residues. V shed 6 bases, J shed 3 bases, and the junction held 9 bases outside the gene matches. The V gene's germline CDR1 is ENHRY and CDR2 SYGVKD. The CDR3 region is CAIRIYSDRDYGYTF. For the CDR3, the DNA is TGTGCCATCAGAATATACTCGGACAGGGACTATGGCTACACCTTC.

The J gene is TRBJ2-7, the V gene TRBV12-1; TRBD1 is the table's D call and was not checked against the DNA. TRBV12-1 counts as a pseudogene. The CDR3 extends over 15 amino acids. CDR3 nucleotide sequence: TGTGCCAGCAGCTGGCCGGGACAAAGTTCTTCCGAGCAGTACGTC. It yields the protein CASSWPGQSSSEQYV.

By sample fraction, this clone is medium-sized. The chain recombines TRBV6-5 with TRBJ1-2, with D unclear. V was cut by 2 bases and J by 2 bases, with 6 bases left in between. CDR1 and CDR2 from the germline V gene are MNHEY and SVGAGI. CDR3 length equals 13 residues. The CDR3 DNA follows: TGTGCCAGCAGTTACGTCAAAAACTATGGCTACACCTTC. Translated, it gives CASSYVKNYGYTF.

The chain combines TRBV7-3 with TRBJ2-3; D perhaps matches TRBD2 (5 bases). V was cut by 1 base and J by 4 bases, with 12 bases left in between. The length of the CDR3 is 15 residues. CDR1 and CDR2 from the germline V gene are SGHTA and FQGTGA. CDR3 bases: TGTGCCAGCAGCTTAATCGGGGTCCTCTCAGATACGCAGTATTTT. Its translation: CASSLIGVLSDTQYF.

V and J are TRBV5-4 and TRBJ2-5; TRBD2 matches 9 bases. V shed 0 bases, J shed 2 bases, and the junction held 8 bases outside the gene matches. This CDR3 has 17 amino acids. Germline lookup yields CDR1 SGHNT and CDR2 YYREEE (reference sequence). The CDR3 reads CASSLDSRLAVQETQYF. CDR3 nucleotide sequence: TGTGCCAGCAGCTTGGATTCGCGACTAGCGGTTCAAGAGACCCAGTACTTC.